The 5 T cell receptor beta chains in this list originate from one sample, sequenced in a study of T cell responses to AZD1222 COVID-19 vaccine (dated by TCRdb to the early 2020s). The sample's time point label is to be understood as: about 28 days (+/-7) after the second vaccine dose. This specimen's treatment or condition label, interpreted: meningococcal conjugate vaccine given as trial control. The library was prepared using the immunoSEQ multiplex PCR assay. TCRdb retrieved this table from immuneACCESS and kept in-frame rearrangements only. Not all clones are present; in checked studies, unresolved V genes account for under half, and no reason is known for the remainder. Within this sample are under 200,000 clones, with approximately 90% of them counted one time only. The leading ten clones occupy 3.6% of the sample. Specimen: peripheral blood, collected 28 days after the second dose of the MenACWY control vaccine. These receptors originate from an adult who received the MenACWY meningococcal vaccine as a control.

This sequence joins TRBV18 and TRBJ1-1; D possibly corresponds to TRBD1 (6 bases). With 5 bases removed from V and 2 bases from J, the gap between germline ends came to 12 bases. CDR3 length: 14 amino acids. In germline, CDR1 is KGHSH, CDR2 LQKENI. The CDR3 reads CASSDQGFNTEAFF. In DNA form, the CDR3 reads TGTGCCAGCTCAGACCAGGGGTTTAACACTGAAGCTTTCTTT.

The chain employs TRBV24-1 and TRBJ2-7; TRBD2 might be the D (5 bases). V lost 3 bases and J 4 bases, leaving 9 bases between the germline ends. Germline CDR1 KGHDR, CDR2 SFDVKD. CDR3 size: 13 residues. As DNA, the CDR3 is TGTGCCACCAGTGATGCTCCGGGGTACGAGCAGTACTTC. Amino acids: CATSDAPGYEQYF.

The chain combines TRBV30 with TRBJ1-4; 8 nucleotides align to TRBD1. The CDR3 totals 15 residues. Unmatched junction bases numbered 6, after V lost 3 bases and J lost 3 bases. Germline-derived CDR1 and CDR2 are GTSNPN and SVGIG (reference sequence). This chain's CDR3 is CAWRHGQGANEKLFF. DNA for the CDR3: TGTGCCTGGAGGCACGGACAGGGTGCTAATGAAAAACTGTTTTTT.

The DNA of the CDR3 is TGTGCCAGCAGTTACGGGGAGACCCAGTACTTC. It encodes CASSYGETQYF. The chain carries TRBV6-2 or TRBV6-3 and TRBJ2-5, with D unclear. Germline CDR1 MNHEY, CDR2 SVGEGT. Trimming stripped 2 bases from V and 5 bases from J, with 3 bases between. The CDR3 contains 11 residues.

The chain joins TRBV7-9 to TRBJ1-2, with 10 bases identical to TRBD1. V dropped 6 bases and J dropped 8; count of bases not matched to a gene: 6. The CDR3 length is 13 residues. Germline assignment: CDR1 SEHNR and CDR2 FQNEAQ (reference sequence). The CDR3 protein is CASSFGTGVGYTF. Here the CDR3 DNA reads TGTGCCAGCAGTTTCGGGACAGGGGTCGGCTACACCTTC.